This TCR beta chain was obtained from a study of lymphopenia after photon versus proton radiotherapy. Only in-frame clones appear in the TCRdb table, and some are missing; sequencing was by immunoSEQ multiplex PCR. The top ten clones hold roughly 15% of a sample with 30,000 to 40,000 clones, approximately 90% of them seen once. This CDR3 is 15 amino acids long. CDR1 LNHDA and CDR2 SQIVND come from the germline V gene (reference sequence). Germline trimming cut 2 bases from V and 4 bases from J; bases unmatched to any gene: 4. This chain links TRBV19 with TRBJ2-1; TRBD2 matches 8 bases. The source was peripheral blood, collected from a patient treated with photon-based radiotherapy. The sequence derives from a man aged 55-75 years with cholangiocarcinoma. The CDR3 is CASSISGRWYNEQFF. The CDR3 DNA is TGTGCCAGTAGTATAAGCGGGAGATGGTACAATGAGCAGTTCTTC.